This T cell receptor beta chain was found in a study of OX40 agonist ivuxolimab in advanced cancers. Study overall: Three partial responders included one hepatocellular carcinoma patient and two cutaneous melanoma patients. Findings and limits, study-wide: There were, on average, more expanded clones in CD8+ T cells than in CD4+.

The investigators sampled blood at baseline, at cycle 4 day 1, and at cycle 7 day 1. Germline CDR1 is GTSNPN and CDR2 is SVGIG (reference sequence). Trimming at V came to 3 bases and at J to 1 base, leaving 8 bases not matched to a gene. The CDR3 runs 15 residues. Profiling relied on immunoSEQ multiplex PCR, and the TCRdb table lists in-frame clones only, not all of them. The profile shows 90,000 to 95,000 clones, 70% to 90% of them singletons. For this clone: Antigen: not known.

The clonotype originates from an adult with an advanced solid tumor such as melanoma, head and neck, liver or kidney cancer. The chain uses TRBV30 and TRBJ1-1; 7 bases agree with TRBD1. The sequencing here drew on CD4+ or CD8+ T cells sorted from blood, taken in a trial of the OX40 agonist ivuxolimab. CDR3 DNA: TGTGCCTGGAGCCCATTGGACAGGCCGAACACTGAAGCTTTCTTT. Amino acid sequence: CAWSPLDRPNTEAFF.